The 28 T cell receptor beta chains given below trace back to one sample, sequenced in a study of T cells in Graves' hyperthyroidism and ophthalmopathy (dated by TCRdb to between 2019 and 2020). Library preparation was by multiplex PCR. Sequencing instrument: Illumina HiSeq 2000. The TCR beta CDR3 regions were amplified from the RNA transcripts. The TCR CDR3 was subjected to a first round of RT-PCR using the HTBI primer set and the Qiagen OneStep RT-PCR kit. The public reads were reprocessed in TCRdb via fastp at Q25 and MiXCR, keeping in-frame beta chains. One record per CDR3 amino acid sequence lists the most common genes and DNA. Within this sample are some 690,000 distinct CDR3 sequences, with around a sixth of them counted one time only. The ten largest clones represent roughly 15% of the sample. The sequenced sample was blood. These receptors all come from a man aged 45 to 65 with Graves' hyperthyroidism.

This chain links TRBV20-1 with TRBJ2-3, with 7 bases that match TRBD2. CDR1 DFQATT and CDR2 SNEGSKA come from the germline V gene (reference sequence). The CDR3 has 15 amino acids. CDR3 sequence: CGCSLTGGVQDTQYF. The CDR3 bases are TGCGGTTGCTCATTAACGGGAGGCGTTCAAGATACGCAGTATTTT.

The sample holds many counts of this clonotype. The chain joins TRBV10-2 to TRBJ1-5; D may be TRBD1 (5 bases). The CDR3 covers 14 residues. Germline CDR1 and CDR2: WSHSY and SAAADI. V dropped 7 bases and J dropped 0 bases, with 10 bases sitting between them. CDR3 residues: CASTRGTSNQPQHF. DNA for the CDR3: TGCGCCAGCACCCGGGGGACTAGCAATCAGCCCCAGCATTTT.

The V call is TRBV5-1, the J call TRBJ1-6; the match to TRBD1 covers 9 bases. The V gene end was trimmed by 4 bases and the J gene end by 9 bases; junction bases not matched to a gene: 8. Per germline, CDR1 SGHRS and CDR2 YFSETQ. CDR3 size: 15 residues. As DNA, the CDR3 is TGCGCCAGCAGCCTAAGGACAGGGGATGGTTCACCCCTCCACTTT. Its protein is CASSLRTGDGSPLHF.

This clonotype was detected a few times. The chain has TRBV7-9 and TRBJ1-3; D may be TRBD1 (5 bases). Deletions cut 2 bases from V and 2 bases from J, with 28 bases between. The CDR3 runs to 21 residues. CDR1 is SEHNR and CDR2 is FQNEAQ in the germline V gene (reference sequence). The CDR3 nucleotides are TGTGCCAGCAGCTTACAAGTCGTCAGATGGGGCAGATCTTTTGCTGGAAACACCATATATTTT. Its protein product is CASSLQVVRWGRSFAGNTIYF. The variable domain in full, with the rest retrieved from reference TRBV7-9 and TRBJ1-3, is DTGVSQNPRHKITKRGQNVTFRCDPISEHNRLYWYRQTLGQGPEFLTYFQNEAQLEKSRLLSDRFSAERPKGSFSTLEIQRTEQGDSAMYLCASSLQVVRWGRSFAGNTIYFGEGSWLTVV.

The chain couples TRBV7-9 to TRBJ1-2; D unresolved. The CDR3 sequence is 13 residues long. CDR1 SEHNR and CDR2 FQNEAQ come from the germline V gene (reference sequence). Trimming cost V 3 bases and J 2 bases, with 7 bases left between them. In DNA, the CDR3 is TGTGCCAGCAGCTTCACACCCAACTATGGCTACACCTTC. Translating gives CASSFTPNYGYTF. The entire variable domain, with the rest obtained from reference TRBV7-9 and TRBJ1-2, is as follows: DTGVSQNPRHKITKRGQNVTFRCDPISEHNRLYWYRQTLGQGPEFLTYFQNEAQLEKSRLLSDRFSAERPKGSFSTLEIQRTEQGDSAMYLCASSFTPNYGYTFGSGTRLTVV.

This clonotype was seen a few times. V is TRBV6-2 or TRBV6-3 and J is TRBJ2-2; TRBD1 matches 7 bases. The CDR3 is 16 amino acids. CDR1 and CDR2 from the germline V gene are MNHEY and SVGEGT. V lost 5 bases, J lost 3 bases, and 9 bases stayed unmatched. CDR3 bases: TGTGCCAGCAGTCAGAACAGGGGCGCGGACACCGGGGAGCTGTTTTTT. As protein: CASSQNRGADTGELFF.

This clonotype has a handful of counts. The germline gene is not matched at one end of the junction; a read error may be the cause. The chain joins TRBV5-1 to TRBJ2-2; TRBD1 is a possible D gene (6 bases). CDR3 length: 14 amino acids. Germline lookup yields CDR1 SGHRS and CDR2 YFSETQ. The CDR3 loop reads CASRLIQGSGELFF. CDR3 nucleotide sequence: TGCGCCAGCCGCTTAATTCAGGGGTCCGGGGAGCTGTTTTTT.

V is TRBV28 and J is TRBJ2-1; D possibly corresponds to TRBD1 (6 bases). Trimming removed 0 bases from V and 8 bases from J, with 20 bases in between. CDR1 and CDR2 (germline): MDHEN, SYDVKM. This CDR3 spans 17 amino acids. Written as DNA, the CDR3 is TGTGCCAGCAGTTTATGGGTACAGGGCAAATCGCCGTATGAGCAGTTCTTC. Encoded protein: CASSLWVQGKSPYEQFF.

This clonotype came up many times. This chain uses TRBV19 with TRBJ1-2; D perhaps matches TRBD1 (5 bases). With 5 bases removed from V and 4 bases from J, the gap between germline ends came to 11 bases. This CDR3 is 13 amino acids long. Germline CDR1 is LNHDA and CDR2 is SQIVND (reference sequence). CDR3 coding DNA: TGTGCCAGTAGTCCCCAAGGGGTCTATGGCTACACCTTC. Translated: CASSPQGVYGYTF.

The CDR3 DNA reads TGCAGTGCTAGGGATGACAGCCGGTGGGCAGATACGCAGTATTTT. Residues: CSARDDSRWADTQYF. V gene TRBV20-1 combines with J gene TRBJ2-3; perhaps TRBD1 as D (5 bases). This CDR3 contains 15 residues. Germline assignment: CDR1 DFQATT and CDR2 SNEGSKA (reference sequence). Trimming removed 3 bases from V and 4 bases from J, with 17 bases in between.

This clonotype has at least ten counts. The chain uses TRBV30 and TRBJ1-2; 9 bases map to TRBD1. The ends lost 6 bases at V and 8 bases at J; junction bases unmatched: 13. The CDR3 extends over 14 amino acids. Germline lookup yields CDR1 GTSNPN and CDR2 SVGIG (reference sequence). The CDR3 loop reads CACTRDRVVFGYTF. In DNA form, the CDR3 reads TGTGCCTGCACCCGGGACAGGGTAGTCTTCGGCTACACCTTC.

This clonotype was counted only a few times. The chain recombines TRBV28 with TRBJ2-2; 7 nucleotides match TRBD2. CDR1 and CDR2 (germline): MDHEN, SYDVKM. This CDR3 contains 12 residues. Trimming took 6 bases from V and 15 from J; bases not matched to a gene: 10. CDR3 sequence: CASSPGRGGLFF. As DNA, the CDR3 is TGTGCCAGCAGCCCAGGACGGGGAGGGTTGTTTTTT.

This clonotype appeared many times. The chain links TRBV7-3 to TRBJ2-5; TRBD1 agrees at 7 bases. The CDR3 is 15 amino acids. The V gene end was trimmed by 5 bases and the J gene end by 2 bases; junction bases not matched to a gene: 8. Germline V gene data show CDR1 as SGHTA and CDR2 as FQGTGA. This CDR3 reads CASSPTGVFQETQYF. The DNA of the CDR3 is TGTGCCAGCAGCCCCACAGGGGTCTTTCAAGAGACCCAGTACTTC.

The chain uses TRBV18 and TRBJ1-3; TRBD1 is a possible D gene (6 bases). CDR3 length: 15 residues. V lost 0 bases and J 4 bases, leaving 10 bases between the germline ends. Germline V gene sequence: CDR1 KGHSH, CDR2 LQKENI. The CDR3 DNA reads as TGTGCCAGCTCACCACCTGGGACAAACGGAAACACCATATATTTT. Protein: CASSPPGTNGNTIYF.

This clonotype was seen many times. The rearrangement joins TRBV6-2 or TRBV6-3 to TRBJ2-3, with TRBD2 as a possible D gene (5 bases). CDR1 and CDR2 from the germline V gene are MNHEY and SVGEGT. The CDR3 totals 12 residues. V was pared by 1 base and J by 6 bases, with 5 bases between. The DNA of the CDR3 is TGTGCCAGCAGTTACTTAGCGGATACGCAGTATTTT. This gives the protein CASSYLADTQYF.

This clonotype occurred a few times. This chain joins TRBV20-1 and TRBJ2-3; 8 bases are a match to TRBD2. V shed 6 bases and J 6 bases; nucleotides not matched to a gene: 11. The germline V gene encodes CDR1 DFQATT and CDR2 SNEGSKA (reference sequence). This CDR3 contains 14 residues. CDR3 sequence reads: CSAESGGRTDTQYF. Here the CDR3 DNA reads TGCAGTGCCGAGTCTGGCGGGAGGACTGATACGCAGTATTTT.

V gene TRBV7-9 combines with J gene TRBJ2-7, with D perhaps matching TRBD1 or TRBD2 (5 bases each). CDR1 is SEHNR and CDR2 is FQNEAQ in the germline V gene (reference sequence). This CDR3 has 16 residues. V was clipped by 6 bases and J by 2 bases, with 20 bases between them. The CDR3 DNA reads TGTGCCAGCAGGGGGGTTGAGGGAAAGACCCCCTACGAGCAGTACTTC. It specifies CASRGVEGKTPYEQYF.

The chain's CDR3 is CSAHPGTSGTDTQYF. The DNA for the CDR3 is TGCAGTGCTCATCCCGGGACTAGCGGCACAGATACGCAGTATTTT. V is TRBV20-1 and J is TRBJ2-3; 10 bases agree with TRBD2. CDR3 size: 15 residues. Germline CDR1 is DFQATT and CDR2 is SNEGSKA (reference sequence). Germline trimming cut 5 bases from V and 1 base from J; bases unmatched to any gene: 6.

This clonotype was seen repeatedly, ten times or more. The V and J genes are TRBV7-8 and TRBJ2-7, with TRBD2 matching 7 bases. CDR1 is SGHVS and CDR2 is FQNEAQ in the germline V gene. Trimming cost V 8 bases and J 4 bases; bases outside gene matches: 14. There are 15 residues in the CDR3. The CDR3 is CASGPRGLVGYEQYF. The DNA for the CDR3 is TGTGCCAGCGGTCCAAGAGGACTAGTAGGATACGAGCAGTACTTC.

This clonotype has at least ten counts. This rearrangement joins TRBV10-1 to TRBJ2-5; D remains unclear. Germline CDR1 reads WNHNN; CDR2 reads SYGVQD (reference sequence). This CDR3 is 13 amino acids long. Deletions cut 1 base from V and 7 bases from J, with 10 bases between. In DNA form, the CDR3 reads TGCGCCAGCAGTGAGTGGGGTGTGGGGACCCAGTACTTC. Translating it yields CASSEWGVGTQYF.

The chain employs TRBV28 and TRBJ2-1, with D perhaps TRBD1 or TRBD2 (5 bases each). Germline CDR1 is MDHEN and CDR2 is SYDVKM. The length of the CDR3 is 13 residues. V was clipped by 5 bases and J by 5 bases, with 10 bases between them. The CDR3 bases are TGTGCCAGCAGTAAGGGACGGGACAATGAGCAGTTCTTC. Translating gives CASSKGRDNEQFF.

At least ten counts were recorded for this clonotype. V gene TRBV30 combines with J gene TRBJ1-6; D perhaps matches TRBD1 (6 bases). V lost 4 bases and J lost 8, with 15 bases in between. Germline lookup yields CDR1 GTSNPN and CDR2 SVGIG (reference sequence). The CDR3 has 14 residues. The CDR3, as DNA: TGTGCCTGGACCGGGGTCAGGGGATATTCACCCCTCCACTTT. As protein: CAWTGVRGYSPLHF. Based on the CDR3 plus reference TRBV30 and TRBJ1-6, the full variable domain is SQTIHQWPATLVQPVGSPLSLECTVEGTSNPNLYWYRQAAGRGLQLLFYSVGIGQISSEVPQNLSASRPQDRQFILSSKKLLLSDSGFYLCAWTGVRGYSPLHFGNGTRLTVT.

About this clonotype: Just one base apart from a much larger clone, this may be a read error. This chain links TRBV28 with TRBJ1-6; D gene unclear. CDR1 is MDHEN, CDR2 SYDVKM, per germline. This CDR3 spans 12 amino acids. The CDR3 DNA sequence: TGTGCCAGCGGTGCGGTATTCTCACCCCTCCGCTTT. As protein: CASGAVFSPLRF.

This clonotype was picked up many times. This chain uses TRBV3-1 with TRBJ2-1, with no clear D. The CDR3 runs 11 residues. The V gene's germline CDR1 is LGHDT and CDR2 YNNKEL (reference sequence). The V and J ends lost 2 bases and 8 bases respectively, with 4 bases between them. CDR3 loop: CASSQFDEQFF. CDR3 in DNA: TGTGCCAGCAGCCAATTCGATGAGCAGTTCTTC.

This clonotype was recorded at least ten times. This chain joins TRBV27 and TRBJ2-1; 13 nucleotides match TRBD2. Unmatched junction bases numbered 4, after V lost 2 bases and J lost 9 bases. CDR3 length: 15 amino acids. The germline CDR1 and CDR2 sequences are MNHEY and SMNVEV (reference sequence). The CDR3 protein is CASSLTSGRAPEQFF. CDR3 in DNA: TGTGCCAGCAGTTTAACTAGCGGGAGGGCCCCTGAGCAGTTCTTC.

This clonotype was detected many times. The V call is TRBV11-2, the J call TRBJ2-5; no firm D call. V gave up 2 bases and J gave up 5 bases, with 18 bases separating them. The germline gives CDR1 SGHAT, CDR2 FQNNGV. CDR3 size: 16 residues. The CDR3 is CASSLFSGGVPETQYF. In DNA form, the CDR3 reads TGTGCCAGCAGCTTATTCTCTGGCGGAGTACCTGAGACCCAGTACTTC.

This clonotype has ten or more counts. The CDR3 region is CAITGRLDYGYTF. The CDR3 nucleotides read TGTGCCATAACAGGGAGGCTGGACTATGGCTACACCTTC. The chain recombines TRBV28 with TRBJ1-2; D perhaps matches TRBD1 (6 bases). The CDR3 is 13 residues long. V gave up 10 bases and J gave up 3 bases, with 15 bases separating them. Per the germline V gene, CDR1 is MDHEN and CDR2 is SYDVKM.

The chain combines TRBV4-1 with TRBJ2-3; 8 bases agree with TRBD2. The CDR3 has 17 residues. The junction had 9 bases not matched to a gene; V was cut back by 2 bases and J by 2 bases. Germline loops: CDR1 MGHRA, CDR2 YSYEKL. The CDR3 nucleotides are TGCGCCAGCAGCCAACGAACCTCTAGCGGGTTCACAGATACGCAGTATTTT. Translating gives CASSQRTSSGFTDTQYF.